The rows below give T cell receptor beta chains drawn from one sample of a study of STAT5B mutations in CD4+ large granular lymphocyte leukemia. The data were produced by immunoSEQ multiplex PCR, yet TCRdb's version contains in-frame clones alone and is incomplete. The repertoire holds about 18,000 clones, approximately 88% seen once, with 13% in the top ten. Sequenced: CD4+ T cells from blood buffy coats. These receptors originate from a human donor in good health. CDR3s leave out the opening cysteine and the closing phenylalanine or tryptophan.

J,V,CDR3
TRBJ2-2,TRBV5-6,ASSLRGGTGELF
TRBJ2-1,TRBV5-5,ASSRDRANEQF
TRBJ2-6,TRBV6-5,ASSYSDGSGANVLT
TRBJ1-5,TRBV19,ASNKGGTNQPQH
TRBJ1-1,TRBV7-2,ASSYQVNTEAF
TRBJ2-7,TRBV4-1,ASSHGGGSPSSYEQY
TRBJ2-5,TRBV6-5,ASSYRGAEETQY
TRBJ1-2,TRBV6-1,ASNHQGNYGYT
TRBJ1-1,TRBV20-1,SARDPKAF
TRBJ2-1,TRBV19,ASRRDRDNEQF
TRBJ2-1,TRBV2,ASSEWDYPGEQF
TRBJ1-2,TRBV19,ASSIAGDGYT
TRBJ1-2,TRBV30,AWSVLTGGRGYT
TRBJ2-1,TRBV7-9,ASSSSSGGSYNEQF
TRBJ1-5,TRBV7-9,ASSLGPGQPQH
TRBJ1-1,TRBV7-9,ASSLYTNTEAF
TRBJ2-3,TRBV9,ASSLSGSGTDTQY
TRBJ1-2,TRBV25-1,ASEQGGGFGYT
TRBJ1-2,TRBV15,ATSRDRGQDYGYT
TRBJ1-1,TRBV30,AWSVQGARNTEAF
TRBJ2-1,TRBV6-5,ASSPASSTGYEQF
TRBJ2-1,TRBV6-1,ASSETLSTTYNEQF
TRBJ2-7,TRBV9,ASSVGSSTYEQY
TRBJ1-4,TRBV5-1,ASSLAATNEKLF
TRBJ2-1,TRBV19,ATSEIAGVNEQF
TRBJ1-2,TRBV9,ASSAGEDGTLYGYT
TRBJ2-1,TRBV9,ASSVGTSGRIGEQF
TRBJ1-1,TRBV11-2,ASSLDPKANTEAF
TRBJ2-7,TRBV15,ATRTRQGTYEQY
TRBJ1-1,TRBV20-1,SALMNTEAF
TRBJ2-1,TRBV15,ATSRSRVASYNEQF
TRBJ1-2,TRBV5-6,ASSLGHGGASYGYT
TRBJ1-1,TRBV6-5,ASSNGLSGAF
TRBJ1-5,TRBV19,ASSIARQGASNQPQH
TRBJ2-7,TRBV6-6,ASSYAGEQY
TRBJ2-1,TRBV11-1,ASRSPGHPTVGEQF
TRBJ2-5,TRBV2,ASSENPPETQY
TRBJ2-7,TRBV7-9,ASSLTAPLDEQY
TRBJ2-2,TRBV30,AWRRGQGGTGELF
TRBJ1-1,TRBV2,ASTVSRGGANTEAF
TRBJ1-4,TRBV19,ASSMADYNEKLF
TRBJ2-7,TRBV9,ASSATGTGPYEQY
TRBJ2-1,TRBV6-5,ASSYRPREGGEQF
TRBJ2-1,TRBV2,ASTDGGGRHNEQF
TRBJ1-4,TRBV6-1,ASNSGLRQVTGLF
TRBJ2-2,TRBV19,ASKGQPVVPGELF
TRBJ2-1,TRBV12-5,ASGLVRTSGTNEQF
TRBJ2-5,TRBV10-3,AISLGQGQETQY
TRBJ2-7,TRBV30,ALTGQLYEQY